One sample yielded the 10 T cell receptor beta chains listed below, sequenced in a study of cytomegalovirus exposure and HLA in healthy donors. The PCR employed 60 Vbeta primers together with 13 Jbeta primers. Sequencing was performed with immunoSEQ multiplex PCR; in TCRdb, only in-frame clones are kept and a portion is missing. This repertoire shows roughly 150,000 clones, about 82% found once; its top ten account for approximately 3%. Sequenced input: PBMCs. These receptors were obtained from a male donor in good health and CMV-seronegative.

The chain carries TRBV28 and TRBJ1-1; D is undetermined. CDR1 is MDHEN and CDR2 is SYDVKM in the germline V gene. The CDR3 consists of 12 residues. V was trimmed by 2 bases and J by 6 bases, leaving 7 bases between them. DNA for the CDR3: TGTGCCAGCAGTTTAGGAGAGTCTGAAGCTTTCTTT. As protein: CASSLGESEAFF. The variable domain in full, completed from reference TRBV28 and TRBJ1-1, reads DVKVTQSSRYLVKRTGEKVFLECVQDMDHENMFWYRQDPGLGLRLIYFSYDVKMKEKGDIPEGYSVSREKKERFSLILESASTNQTSMYLCASSLGESEAFFGQGTRLTVV.

The chain links TRBV7-8 to TRBJ2-1; tentatively, D is TRBD1 (6 bases). The CDR3 spans 16 residues. Germline assignment: CDR1 SGHVS and CDR2 FQNEAQ. V lost 5 bases and J lost 4, with 18 bases in between. The CDR3 nucleotides read TGTGCCAGCAGCAGCTCCGGACAGACACATTACAATGAGCAGTTCTTC. Amino acids: CASSSSGQTHYNEQFF. Looking up the rest from reference TRBV7-8 and TRBJ2-1 gives the full variable domain: GAGVSQSPRYKVAKRGQDVALRCDPISGHVSLFWYQQALGQGPEFLTYFQNEAQLDKSGLPSDRFFAERPEGSVSTLKIQRTQQEDSAVYLCASSSSGQTHYNEQFFGPGTRLTVL.

The chain joins TRBV7-9 to TRBJ2-4; D is undetermined. CDR3 size: 17 residues. The V end was cut by 5 bases, the J end by 0 bases, with 17 bases between. Germline V CDR1 and CDR2: SEHNR, FQNEAQ (reference sequence). CDR3 nucleotide sequence: TGTGCCAGCAGCCCCGTGCAGGTGATAAGAGCCAAAAACATTCAGTACTTC. Amino acids: CASSPVQVIRAKNIQYF.

The gene calls are TRBV9 and TRBJ1-1, with D tentatively TRBD1 (5 bases). The germline V gene has CDR1 SGDLS and CDR2 YYNGEE. The CDR3 covers 15 residues. Trimming took 3 bases from V and 7 from J, leaving 19 bases between them. CDR3: CASSEGYGGAIEAFF. In DNA, the CDR3 is TGTGCCAGCAGCGAGGGGTATGGCGGCGCCATTGAAGCTTTCTTT.

The chain combines TRBV10-1 with TRBJ1-5, with 9 bases fitting TRBD1. After removal of 9 bases from V and 6 bases from J, the junction contained 3 bases not matched to a gene. Germline V gene sequence: CDR1 WNHNN, CDR2 SYGVQD (reference sequence). This CDR3 is built from 12 residues. The CDR3 nucleotides are TGCGCCAGTCCGGGACAGGGTCAGCCCCAGCATTTT. It yields the protein CASPGQGQPQHF.

This clone showed up just once. Other DNA sequences of this sample code for an identical CDR3. The rearrangement joins TRBV19 to TRBJ2-1; possibly TRBD2 for D (5 bases). Germline V gene sequence: CDR1 LNHDA, CDR2 SQIVND (reference sequence). The CDR3 is 15 residues long. V lost 5 bases and J 0 bases, leaving 11 bases between the germline ends. CDR3 protein: CASSASGSSYNEQFF. The CDR3 DNA sequence: TGTGCCAGTAGTGCCAGCGGAAGCTCCTACAATGAGCAGTTCTTC.

V gene TRBV13 combines with J gene TRBJ2-7; 10 positions match TRBD2. Germline loops: CDR1 PRHDT, CDR2 FYEKMQ (reference sequence). V was clipped by 2 bases and J by 0 bases; unmatched bases: 1. The CDR3 has 15 amino acids. The CDR3 is CASSLTSGTSYEQYF. The DNA of the CDR3 is TGTGCCAGCAGCTTAACTAGCGGGACCTCCTACGAGCAGTACTTC.

The rearrangement joins TRBV7-2 to TRBJ2-2; D may be TRBD1 (5 bases). Germline lookup yields CDR1 SGHTA and CDR2 FQGNSA. The CDR3 has 15 residues. Trimming took off 1 base at V and 0 bases at J, with 6 bases between the two ends. The CDR3, as DNA: TGTGCCAGCAGCTTAGGGACACCGAACACCGGGGAGCTGTTTTTT. Its protein is CASSLGTPNTGELFF.

The genes are TRBV9 and TRBJ1-2; no clear D gene. The germline V gene has CDR1 SGDLS and CDR2 YYNGEE. Between the trimmed V and J ends, which lost 4 bases and 3 bases, there was a span of 7 bases. The CDR3 runs 12 residues. CDR3: CASSRVDYGYTF. The CDR3 nucleotides are TGTGCCAGCAGCCGGGTTGACTATGGCTACACCTTC.

The chain is built from TRBV18 and TRBJ2-1; the D gene is possibly TRBD1 (6 bases). The CDR3 totals 16 residues. Looked up from germline, CDR1 is KGHSH and CDR2 is LQKENI. Trimming shortened V by 6 bases and J by 0 bases, and 15 bases separated the two germline ends. For the CDR3, the DNA is TGTGCCAGCTCTTGGGGGACATCTTACTCCTACAATGAGCAGTTCTTC. This codes for CASSWGTSYSYNEQFF.